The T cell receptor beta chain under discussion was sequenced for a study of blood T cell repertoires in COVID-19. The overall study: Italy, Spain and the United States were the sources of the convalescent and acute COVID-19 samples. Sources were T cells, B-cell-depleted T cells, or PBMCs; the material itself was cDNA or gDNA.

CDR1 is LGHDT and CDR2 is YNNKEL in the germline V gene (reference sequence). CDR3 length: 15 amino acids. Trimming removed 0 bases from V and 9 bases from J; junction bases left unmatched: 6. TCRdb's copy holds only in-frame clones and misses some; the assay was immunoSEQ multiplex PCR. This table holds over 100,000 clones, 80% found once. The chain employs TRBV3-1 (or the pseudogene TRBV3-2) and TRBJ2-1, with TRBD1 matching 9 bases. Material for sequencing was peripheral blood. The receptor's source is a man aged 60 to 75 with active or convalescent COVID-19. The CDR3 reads CASSQEGTGLFEQFF. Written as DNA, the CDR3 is TGTGCCAGCAGCCAAGAGGGGACAGGGTTGTTTGAGCAGTTCTTC.